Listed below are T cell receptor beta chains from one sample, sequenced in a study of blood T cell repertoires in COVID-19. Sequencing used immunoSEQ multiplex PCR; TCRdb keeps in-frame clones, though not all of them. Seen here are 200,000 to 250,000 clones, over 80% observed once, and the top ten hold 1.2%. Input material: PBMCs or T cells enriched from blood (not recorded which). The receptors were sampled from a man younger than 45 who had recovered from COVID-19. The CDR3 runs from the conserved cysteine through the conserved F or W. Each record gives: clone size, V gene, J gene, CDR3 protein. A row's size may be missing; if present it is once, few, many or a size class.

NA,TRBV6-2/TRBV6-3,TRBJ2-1,CASSPPTGGRYNEQFF
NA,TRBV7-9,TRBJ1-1,CASSFSMNTEAFF
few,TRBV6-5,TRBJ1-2,CASRSGTGAYGYTF
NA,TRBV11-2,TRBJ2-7,CASSTSSEQYF
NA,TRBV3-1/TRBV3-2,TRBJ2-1,CASSQDKISYNEQFF
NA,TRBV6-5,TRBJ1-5,CASLTRVGQPQHF
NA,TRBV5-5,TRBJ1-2,CASRKDRVAGYTF
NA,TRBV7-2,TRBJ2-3,CASSRRQGLRTDTQYF
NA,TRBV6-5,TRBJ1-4,CASSSGGEKLFF
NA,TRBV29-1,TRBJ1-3,CSAGTGLGNTIYF
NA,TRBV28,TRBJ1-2,CASRLTGGKGYTF
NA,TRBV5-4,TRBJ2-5,CASSFALAGAEETQYF
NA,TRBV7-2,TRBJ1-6,CASSLVSQGISSYNSPLHF
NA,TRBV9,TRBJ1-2,CASTKTEGNYGYTF
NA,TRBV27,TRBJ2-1,CASSFAGHEQFF
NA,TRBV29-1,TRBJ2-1,CSVDRGLNEQFF
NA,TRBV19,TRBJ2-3,CASSIGAGDTQYF
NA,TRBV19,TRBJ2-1,CASSQKRNEQFF
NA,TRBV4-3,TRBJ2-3,CASSQEAGITDTQYF
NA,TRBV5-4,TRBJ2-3,CASSSAQGRLAGGADTQYF
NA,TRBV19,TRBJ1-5,CASSRAVGAYSNQPQHF
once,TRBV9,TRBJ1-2,CASSQNGQANYGYTF
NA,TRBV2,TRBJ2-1,CASSEAGLSYNEQFF
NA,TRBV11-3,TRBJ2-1,CASSSARGDRGSYNEQFF
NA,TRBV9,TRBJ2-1,CASSDPLGLVLVF
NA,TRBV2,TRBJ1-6,CASSEREGSPLHF
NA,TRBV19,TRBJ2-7,CASSRGQGAYEQYF
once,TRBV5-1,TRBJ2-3,CASSPWTSGSEADTQYF
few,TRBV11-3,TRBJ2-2,CASSLDRGTDTGELFF
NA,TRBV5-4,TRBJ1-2,CASSLISGGGSDTF
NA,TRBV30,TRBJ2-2,CAWRQGPVNTGELFF
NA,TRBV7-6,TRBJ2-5,CASSPGLAGGQEYQETQYF
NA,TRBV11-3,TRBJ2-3,CASSPGRLSSTDTQYF
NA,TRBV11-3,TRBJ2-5,CASSLGGDSQETQYF
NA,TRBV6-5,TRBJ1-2,CASSGLLDSYGYTF